This T cell receptor (beta chain) was observed in a study of a mutant IDH1 vaccine in newly diagnosed glioma. The repertoire was sequenced with immunoSEQ multiplex PCR; TCRdb's copy has only in-frame clones and lacks some. The sample yields about 27,000 clones, around 79% seen once. This clone has only a few counts. Its antigen is as yet unknown. Time point denoted: week 5, during vaccination. Each dose delivered 300 ug of mutant IDH1 20-mer peptide subcutaneously with imiquimod. The CDR3 length is 15 residues. With 0 bases removed from V and 7 bases from J, the gap between germline ends came to 16 bases. The V gene's germline CDR1 is MNHNS and CDR2 SASEGT.

The sample here was PBMCs, taken from a glioma patient whose treatment included an IDH1 peptide vaccine. The gene calls are TRBV6-1 and TRBJ2-7; possibly TRBD1 for D (5 bases). The TCR sequence derives from a man aged 35 to 55 with glioma. For the CDR3, the DNA is TGTGCCAGCAGTGAAGCGTGGACGGGCCAGGGAGAGCAGTACGTC. Amino acid sequence: CASSEAWTGQGEQYV.